This TCR beta chain emerged from a study of blood T cells in healthy people across ages. CDR3 size: 12 residues. V shed 5 bases, J shed 7 bases, and the junction held 5 bases outside the gene matches. Germline lookup yields CDR1 SQVTM and CDR2 ANQGSEA. PCR was performed a second time for roughly 7 to 12 cycles using a sample-barcoded 5' primer and a J-beta primer mix. TCRdb recomputed calls from the 5' RACE reads with MiXCR, one row per CDR3 protein. The repertoire includes 850,000 to 1,300,000 distinct CDR3 sequences, 40% to 50% of them detected once, and approximately 17% sits in the top ten. The clonotype comes from a woman aged 60-75 years in good health. V is TRBV29-1 and J is TRBJ1-1; 9 bases align to TRBD1. Specimen: blood. DNA for the CDR3: TGCAGCGTTACAACAGGGGGCTATGAAGCTTTCTTT. As protein: CSVTTGGYEAFF.